This entry describes one T cell receptor (beta chain). The source of the sample is a study of graft-versus-host responses after intestinal transplantation. The V end was cut by 4 bases, the J end by 3 bases, with 9 bases between. The CDR3 loop spans 14 amino acids. Per germline, CDR1 MRHNA and CDR2 SNTAGT. Method: immunoSEQ multiplex PCR; TCRdb's copy keeps in-frame clones and lacks some. The sample consists of over a thousand clones, about 92% of them appearing once. The sequence was obtained from a human patient who received an intestinal transplant, so some T cells may come from the graft donor. Sequencing was performed on PBMCs, taken 8 days after intestinal transplant. The chain employs TRBV6-4 and TRBJ2-2; D not resolved. CDR3 in amino acids: CASSGDLDTGELFF. CDR3 sequence (DNA): TGTGCCAGCAGTGGAGACTTAGACACCGGGGAGCTGTTTTTT.